This TCR beta chain was sequenced for a study of beta chain features in type 1 diabetes. Overall study findings and caveats: When Type 1 diabetes patients were examined, their TCRB CDR3s proved moderately but significantly shorter in all four CD4+ subsets.

As concerns this clone: Its antigen is unknown.

V was pared by 4 bases and J by 5 bases, with 14 bases between. The V gene's germline CDR1 is SGHTA and CDR2 FQGNSA. This CDR3 is built from 14 residues. Expressed TCRB transcripts were sequenced because the isolated RNA had all been reverse transcribed beforehand. Produced via immunoSEQ multiplex PCR; TCRdb's table is partial and in-frame only. The sample holds 200,000 to 250,000 clones, about 26% seen once. Source material: central memory CD4+ T cells from blood. The V call is TRBV7-2, the J call TRBJ2-5; perhaps TRBD2 as D (6 bases). The sequence was collected from a man aged 25 to 40 in good health. For the CDR3, the DNA is TGTGCCAGCAGCTACGCGGCGGGGCCGGAGACCCAGTACTTC. It is translated as CASSYAAGPETQYF.